A selection of T cell receptor beta chains follows, all from one sample in a study of CXCR3-negative and CXCR3-positive naive CD8 T cells. From its re-call of the 5' RACE reads, TCRdb lists each CDR3 protein once, without DNA. Its table lists some 130,000 distinct CDR3 sequences. Sequencing input: naive CXCR3- CD8+ T cells from blood. The source of these receptors is a human donor in good health. Some clones in this sample may be carry-over from other donors' samples. Each CDR3 is given with its conserved first and last residue. Each record gives: J gene, V gene, CDR3 protein.

J: TRBJ2-7; V: TRBV6-2/TRBV6-3; CDR3: CASSYRYEQYF
J: TRBJ2-1; V: TRBV29-1; CDR3: CSVYDRSSYNEQFF
J: TRBJ2-2; V: TRBV6-2/TRBV6-3; CDR3: CASGTRDTGELFF
J: TRBJ2-1; V: TRBV7-3; CDR3: CASNPGLATAGEQFF
J: TRBJ1-4; V: TRBV15; CDR3: CATSRDYGSGEKLFF
J: TRBJ2-3; V: TRBV2; CDR3: CASTPATGLTDTQYF
J: TRBJ2-7; V: TRBV10-3; CDR3: CAIREPGQGAYEQYF
J: TRBJ1-1; V: TRBV5-1; CDR3: CASSLAVDPLSTEAFF
J: TRBJ2-7; V: TRBV6-6; CDR3: CASSPEIPYEQYF
J: TRBJ2-1; V: TRBV7-9; CDR3: CASSSGFGSTYNEQFF
J: TRBJ2-1; V: TRBV6-2/TRBV6-3; CDR3: CASSYYIKTSSYNEQFF
J: TRBJ2-3; V: TRBV28; CDR3: CASSTSGLGGGTDTQYF
J: TRBJ2-7; V: TRBV25-1; CDR3: CASSTLYEQYF
J: TRBJ2-3; V: TRBV28; CDR3: CASSPLFAGAKDTQYF
J: TRBJ2-7; V: TRBV6-6; CDR3: CASSYPRLTLENPYEQYF
J: TRBJ2-1; V: TRBV9; CDR3: CASSAHSERGDHNEQFF
J: TRBJ2-1; V: TRBV5-1; CDR3: CASSHRDSSYNEQFF
J: TRBJ2-3; V: TRBV12-3/TRBV12-4; CDR3: CASSYPPDRGRTDTQYF
J: TRBJ1-5; V: TRBV29-1; CDR3: CSVEDGGGYGTQHF
J: TRBJ2-1; V: TRBV15; CDR3: CATSRGAGSSYNEQFF
J: TRBJ2-1; V: TRBV13; CDR3: CASSPWGGSSYNEQFF
J: TRBJ2-1; V: TRBV15; CDR3: CATSRGKDRWIDEQFF
J: TRBJ1-5; V: TRBV28; CDR3: CASSPPTGNGNQPQHF
J: TRBJ2-7; V: TRBV21-1; CDR3: CASSKAPQGTLRGPEQYF
J: TRBJ1-1; V: TRBV4-1; CDR3: CASSSPGQITEAFF
J: TRBJ1-3; V: TRBV5-1; CDR3: CASSQGGGAGNTIYF
J: TRBJ2-1; V: TRBV29-1; CDR3: CSVPLGPTLREQFF
J: TRBJ2-1; V: TRBV11-2; CDR3: CASSLVSGGVDEQFF
J: TRBJ2-7; V: TRBV2; CDR3: CASSGDRGVHEQYF
J: TRBJ2-1; V: TRBV12-3/TRBV12-4; CDR3: CASSPKGGFWLKEQFF
J: TRBJ2-1; V: TRBV5-1; CDR3: CASSWASSYNEQFF
J: TRBJ2-7; V: TRBV29-1; CDR3: CSVESGVTGASYEQYF
J: TRBJ2-1; V: TRBV7-6; CDR3: CASSHGTSGGASYNEQFF
J: TRBJ1-1; V: TRBV20-1; CDR3: CSARGATDTEAFF
J: TRBJ2-1; V: TRBV20-1; CDR3: CSARIKSGSSYNEQFF
J: TRBJ2-7; V: TRBV11-3; CDR3: CASSHRDRGDYEQYF
J: TRBJ1-5; V: TRBV7-8; CDR3: CASSLFGQELLSNQPQHF
J: TRBJ2-1; V: TRBV5-1; CDR3: CASSTGTGWSDEQFF
J: TRBJ1-2; V: TRBV7-9; CDR3: CASSFPAGVGYGYTF
J: TRBJ2-7; V: TRBV28; CDR3: CASSSDLYTSGRAGAEQYF
J: TRBJ1-1; V: TRBV20-1; CDR3: CSAEDRGRTEAFF
J: TRBJ2-7; V: TRBV12-3/TRBV12-4; CDR3: CASNIRHEQYF
J: TRBJ2-5; V: TRBV23-1; CDR3: CASRRGRQETQYF
J: TRBJ2-7; V: TRBV27; CDR3: CASSLSGSSPGTYEQYF
J: TRBJ2-5; V: TRBV12-3/TRBV12-4; CDR3: CASSATGGSETQYF
J: TRBJ2-2; V: TRBV19; CDR3: CATSGAGDGELFF
J: TRBJ2-3; V: TRBV24-1; CDR3: CATSGGEWGTDTQYF
J: TRBJ2-1; V: TRBV15; CDR3: CATSRVGVEYNELFF
J: TRBJ1-6; V: TRBV7-9; CDR3: CASRTGGSYNSPLHF
J: TRBJ2-1; V: TRBV10-1; CDR3: CASSESVSPEQFF
J: TRBJ1-2; V: TRBV15; CDR3: CATSRAPPQGPAYGYTF
J: TRBJ2-5; V: TRBV15; CDR3: CATSSTGARETQYF
J: TRBJ2-1; V: TRBV5-5; CDR3: CASSLASGSYNEQFF
J: TRBJ2-7; V: TRBV4-3; CDR3: CASSPGPVGYEQYF
J: TRBJ2-7; V: TRBV29-1; CDR3: CSVAGTGSSYEQYF
J: TRBJ1-1; V: TRBV28; CDR3: CASSLIGEMNTEAFF
J: TRBJ2-1; V: TRBV29-1; CDR3: CSVEAGGLTGNEQFF
J: TRBJ2-1; V: TRBV14; CDR3: CASSLTSGVIEQFF
J: TRBJ2-2; V: TRBV6-4; CDR3: CASSDKQGIHTGELFF